This section outlines one TCR beta chain sequence together with its context. The TCR beta repertoire was assessed by survey-level immunoSEQ sequencing. Some clones are missing from TCRdb's copy, which holds only in-frame ones; the method was immunoSEQ multiplex PCR. This table holds under 55,000 clones, 80% to 95% found once. This TCR was sampled from a man aged 35-49 years with rheumatoid arthritis. The specimen sequenced was PBMCs.

As DNA, the CDR3 is TGCAGCGTCCCCGACGTAAGCTATGGCTACACCTTC. The encoded protein is CSVPDVSYGYTF. The chain carries TRBV29-1 and TRBJ1-2; D remains unclear. From germline, CDR1 is SQVTM and CDR2 ANQGSEA. The CDR3 covers 12 residues. V was pared by 6 bases and J by 4 bases, with 12 bases between.